This TCR beta chain derives from a study of PD-1 blockade in classical Hodgkin lymphoma (dated by TCRdb to about 2020). About the full investigation: Nivolumab dosing was 3 mg/kg intravenously every 2 weeks, continuing until either disease progression or unacceptable toxicity. To define a peripheral blood immune signature of response to PD-1 blockade in classical Hodgkin lymphoma, the study combined TCR beta sequencing with CyTOF.

The time point label of this sample denotes: cycle 2 day 1 (C2D1) of nivolumab. Every trial patient had relapsed after autologous stem cell transplantation, and cohorts A, B and C differed in prior brentuximab vedotin exposure. The trial cohort comprised a few dozen patients with relapsed/refractory classical Hodgkin lymphoma whose best overall responses were complete response, partial response or progressive disease. Trial patients were treated with single-agent nivolumab in the multi-cohort phase II CheckMate 205 trial. An independent review committee assessed best overall response by applying the 2007 International Working Group response criteria. Trial PBMCs were collected just before the start of nivolumab (C1D1) and during therapy at cycle 2 day 1 and cycle 4 day 1. Peripheral blood was collected in 8 mL Vacutainer Cell Preparation Tubes, from which PBMCs were isolated by centrifugation and then cryopreserved.

Beyond this particular receptor, the publication reports: Trial patients with a complete response had baseline diversity similar to that of newly diagnosed patients, while partial responders and progressors had significantly lower diversity. Only a single clinical trial cohort was studied, and what caused the repertoire differences, possibly disease activity or prior therapy, remained undefined. Baseline TCR diversity was reported as lower in newly diagnosed patients than in healthy donors, and lower still in relapsed/refractory patients. By C4D1, a significant rise was seen in CD4+ TCR diversity but not in CD8+ TCR diversity (p=0.0027 vs p=0.16), and the rise was most apparent among complete responders (p=0.02). Lower diversity was observed in patients in whom nivolumab was started less than 1 year after ASCT, and these patients were excluded from later analyses so that confounding by immune reconstitution would be avoided.

About this clone: The antigen this receptor binds is unknown. No qualities accompany the bases; no much larger clone lies one base away.

The Qiagen DNeasy kit was used to extract genomic DNA both from unsorted PBMCs and from the negatively selected CD4+ and CD8+ fractions. TCR beta CDR3 regions were subjected to amplification by immunoSEQ multiplex PCR with primers that anneal to V and J segments. Amplification bias was minimized using a synthetic immune receptor repertoire, and residual bias was removed computationally after sequencing. Turning to the authors' computational methods: Repertoire diversity was quantified as the Shannon entropy index using custom Python scripts. Unsorted, CD4+ and CD8+ repertoires were analyzed separately, except for combined analyses in which CD4+ and CD8+ sequences were merged in silico. Clonal expansion was defined as a frequency increase of at least 2-fold after treatment compared with C1D1, and clones undetected at baseline were assigned a pseudocount of 0.5. Clones with 0 or 1 copy at C1D1 were classified as singleton clones, and clones with 2 or more copies were classified as non-singleton clones. Clones expanded in unsorted samples were annotated as CD4+, CD8+ or unknown by matching protein sequences in sorted samples from the same patient. Wilcoxon tests on paired samples were used to test changes in diversity from C1D1 to C4D1. Entries here come from immuneACCESS through TCRdb and include only in-frame sequences with V and J called. Some clones fail to appear in such tables; in the studies checked, an unresolved V gene covers under half of the shortfall, and the cause of the remainder is unknown. V, J and clone size are taken as reported in that table, and D and trimming were inferred from the DNA itself. In this sample the table shows fewer than 50,000 clones, about 85% of which occur a single time. The top ten constitute 4.5% to 6.5% of the sample.

The sample consisted of peripheral blood mononuclear cells (PBMCs), taken before the second cycle of nivolumab. The clonotype originates from a human donor with classical Hodgkin lymphoma.

Read as DNA, the sequence is TGTGCCAGCAGTTTGGGCGCCTACGAGCAGTACTTC. Its product reads: CASSLGAYEQYF. The V and J genes are TRBV7-2 and TRBJ2-7, with the D segment identity uncertain. The CDR3 goes from the cysteine to the phenylalanine over 12 residues. The DNA shown is the 36-base CDR3, in frame from base 1. V loses 6 bases of germline sequence and J loses 2 bases, and the interval between the two ends is 8 bases. CDR1 SGHTA and CDR2 FQGNSA were looked up in the germline V gene. Supplemented by the reference TRBV7-2 and TRBJ2-7 proteins around the CDR3, the complete variable domain is GAGVSQSPSNKVTEKGKDVELRCDPISGHTALYWYRQSLGQGLEFLIYFQGNSAPDKSGLPSDRFSAERTGGSVSTLTIQRTQQEDSAVYLCASSLGAYEQYFGPGTRLTVT.